Listed below are T cell receptor beta chains from one sample, sequenced in a study of identifying expanded T cells in peripheral blood. The method was immunoSEQ multiplex PCR; TCRdb's version includes in-frame clones alone and lacks a portion of them. This table holds 83,000 or so clones, about 90% found once. Input material: blood. Source of these receptors: a person between 18 and 70 years old in good health. Both conserved end residues are trimmed from each CDR3. Each record gives: V gene, CDR3 protein.

TRBV28 | ASSLRRRRTEETQY
TRBV4-1 | ASSLGGGRTKNIQY
TRBV29-1 | SVVLAAYYNEQF
TRBV5-1 | ASSLGRVYGNTGELF
TRBV5-1 | ASSTSHAGGGTEAF
TRBV15 | ATSRDWPTAEKLF
TRBV30 | AWSVNNEKLF
TRBV7-9 | ASSFMDNIQY
TRBV28 | ASSLLADYYEQY
TRBV5-6 | ASSLLGGLSSYEQY
TRBV7-3 | ASSFGHNSREAF
TRBV27 | ASSLSWDSTDTQY
TRBV5-4 | ASSLVADSGETQY
TRBV18 | ASSPGPNSPLH
TRBV15 | ATSRATRSTEAF
TRBV5-1 | ASSLTGINTEAF
TRBV6-1 | ASSPGLDYNEQF